Presented here are 9 T cell receptor beta chains from one specimen sequenced in a study of blood T cell repertoires in COVID-19. Sequencing used immunoSEQ multiplex PCR; TCRdb keeps in-frame clones, though not all of them. The sample includes over 70,000 clones, about nine tenths of them seen just once. The sequencing input was peripheral blood. The receptors stem from a man aged 18 to 30 with COVID-19, enrolled during active disease.

This chain links TRBV5-6 with TRBJ2-7; 8 bases match TRBD1. CDR1 is SGHDT and CDR2 is YYEEEE in the germline V gene. Trimming took 2 bases from V and 2 from J; bases not matched to a gene: 6. The CDR3 loop spans 15 amino acids. This chain's CDR3 is CASSLFSGQAYEQYF. For the CDR3, the DNA is TGTGCCAGCAGCTTATTTTCGGGACAGGCCTACGAGCAGTACTTC.

This sequence joins TRBV12-3 or TRBV12-4 and TRBJ1-3; unclear D gene. The CDR3 is 12 residues long. The ends were cut back, 8 bases at V and 6 bases at J, with 11 bases in the middle. In DNA, the CDR3 is TGTGCCAGCTCCTCAGAGGCAAACACCATATATTTT. It is translated as CASSSEANTIYF.

The chain combines TRBV6-6 with TRBJ1-6; possibly TRBD1 for D (5 bases). The CDR3 length is 15 residues. Trimming shortened V by 4 bases and J by 14 bases, and 21 bases separated the two germline ends. Germline V lookup: CDR1 MNHNY, CDR2 SVGAGI (reference sequence). The CDR3 loop reads CASSSRQFSSGTLHF. The CDR3 region has the DNA TGTGCCAGCAGTTCCAGACAGTTCTCTTCCGGAACCCTCCACTTT.

The rearrangement links TRBV5-6 to TRBJ1-1, with TRBD1 matching over 7 bases. Trimming at V came to 3 bases and at J to 0 bases, leaving 2 bases not matched to a gene. Germline lookup yields CDR1 SGHDT and CDR2 YYEEEE. This CDR3 has 14 residues. CDR3 sequence: CASSSGQMNTEAFF. The CDR3 DNA reads TGTGCCAGCAGCTCGGGACAGATGAACACTGAAGCTTTCTTT.

The J gene is TRBJ1-1, the V gene TRBV11-2; maybe TRBD1 (5 bases). Germline V gives CDR1 SGHAT, CDR2 FQNNGV. Trimming removed 5 bases at V and 3 bases at J, with 16 bases between. This CDR3 contains 15 residues. The CDR3 sequence: CASSEWGGGDTEAFF. CDR3 bases: TGTGCCAGCAGCGAGTGGGGGGGTGGTGACACTGAAGCTTTCTTT.

The rearrangement joins TRBV29-1 to TRBJ2-1; 10 bases agree with TRBD1. Germline CDR1 SQVTM, CDR2 ANQGSEA. The ends lost 7 bases at V and 4 bases at J; junction bases unmatched: 7. The CDR3 extends over 14 amino acids. The CDR3 DNA is TGCAGCGCCGAAAGGACAGGGGGATACAATGAGCAGTTCTTC. This sequence encodes CSAERTGGYNEQFF.

This clone was observed a few times. The rearrangement links TRBV7-8 to TRBJ2-1; 10 nucleotides line up with TRBD1. Germline lookup yields CDR1 SGHVS and CDR2 FQNEAQ. The CDR3 totals 16 residues. V shed 5 bases, J shed 3 bases, and the junction held 7 bases outside the gene matches. In DNA, the CDR3 is TGTGCCAGCAGCGATCGACAGGGGGCTTTCTACAATGAGCAGTTCTTC. Its protein product is CASSDRQGAFYNEQFF.

V usage is TRBV12-3 or TRBV12-4 and J usage is TRBJ2-7; maybe TRBD2 (6 bases). V was clipped by 7 bases and J by 5 bases, with 12 bases between them. This CDR3 contains 12 residues. The CDR3 DNA is TGTGCCAGCACGCCTAGCGATCACGAGCAGTACTTC. It yields the protein CASTPSDHEQYF.

The chain combines TRBV9 with TRBJ2-2; maybe TRBD2 (5 bases). V gave up 1 base and J gave up 0 bases, with 19 bases separating them. The CDR3 is made up of 19 amino acids. Germline V gene lookup returns CDR1 SGDLS and CDR2 YYNGEE. CDR3 region: CASSVMREAAHSNTGELFF. CDR3 bases: TGTGCCAGCAGCGTAATGCGCGAAGCGGCCCATTCGAACACCGGGGAGCTGTTTTTT.